This T cell receptor beta chain appears in the sequencing data of a study of T cells in Graves' hyperthyroidism and ophthalmopathy. The sample of blood was obtained at first hyperthyroidism diagnosis (before any ophthalmopathy symptoms). Amplification targeted TCR beta CDR3 regions from RNA transcripts. A set of HTBI primers served as the primers for a first-round RT-PCR of the TCR CDR3. A single record per CDR3 protein comes from TCRdb applying MiXCR to the multiplex PCR reads. Of about 720,000 distinct CDR3 sequences in the sample, roughly a sixth are singletons; the top ten hold around 15%. The germline V gene encodes CDR1 MNHEY and CDR2 SVGAGI. V was pared by 2 bases and J by 1 base, with 2 bases of the junction left unmatched. The CDR3 totals 15 residues.

The chain joins TRBV6-5 to TRBJ2-3; the match to TRBD2 covers 8 bases. What was sequenced was blood. The sequence was obtained from a woman aged 45-60 years with Graves' hyperthyroidism that later progressed to Graves' ophthalmopathy. As DNA, the CDR3 is TGTGCCAGCAGTTACGGGCGGGGGGGCACAGATACGCAGTATTTT. Its translation is CASSYGRGGTDTQYF.